These T cell receptor beta chains were read from a single sample in a study of T-cell reconstitution after alpha-beta-depleted transplantation in children. Each CDR3 protein gets one entry after TCRdb re-called the PCR reads with MiXCR. The data show 600,000 to 800,000 distinct CDR3 sequences, with under 15% seen just once and roughly 0.84% held by the top ten. The starting material was PBMCs, obtained before TCRalphabeta/CD19-depleted stem cell transplant. The receptors were gathered from a girl aged 2 to 9 with congenital amegakaryocytic thrombocytopenia, due to receive a stem cell transplant. Both conserved end residues are part of each CDR3. Fields, in order: clone size, V gene, D gene, CDR3 protein. D genes are given only for firm matches. Part of the rows lack a size; the others show once, few, many or a class for expanded clones.

few | TRBV20-1 | TRBD1 | CSARQGAIPQETQYF
- | TRBV11-2 | - | CASGPFELVGEQYF
many | TRBV5-5 | - | CASGLRELKETQYF
many | TRBV29-1 | - | CSVVEVRENNEQFF
few | TRBV28 | TRBD2 | CASQRREGLADSYEQYF
many | TRBV9 | - | CASSVEDLQGELFF
- | TRBV20-1 | - | CSARNPGTRPGYTF
few | TRBV12-3/TRBV12-4 | - | CASGTREAFFGSGELFF
few | TRBV14 | - | CASQGTGETEAFF
many | TRBV9 | - | CASSVAPVSGVWNNEQFF
- | TRBV20-1 | - | CSALLLRETQYF
many | TRBV5-1 | - | CASSLPGPGNTIYF
many | TRBV20-1 | TRBD1 | CSARTGRVTGELFF
few | TRBV20-1 | - | CSAGPARHQVRSYNEQFF
- | TRBV7-3 | TRBD2 | CASSLTLPSGYNEQFF
many | TRBV12-3/TRBV12-4 | TRBD2 | CASSFSGSRGETQYF
- | TRBV18 | - | CASSPPGGRDEQFF